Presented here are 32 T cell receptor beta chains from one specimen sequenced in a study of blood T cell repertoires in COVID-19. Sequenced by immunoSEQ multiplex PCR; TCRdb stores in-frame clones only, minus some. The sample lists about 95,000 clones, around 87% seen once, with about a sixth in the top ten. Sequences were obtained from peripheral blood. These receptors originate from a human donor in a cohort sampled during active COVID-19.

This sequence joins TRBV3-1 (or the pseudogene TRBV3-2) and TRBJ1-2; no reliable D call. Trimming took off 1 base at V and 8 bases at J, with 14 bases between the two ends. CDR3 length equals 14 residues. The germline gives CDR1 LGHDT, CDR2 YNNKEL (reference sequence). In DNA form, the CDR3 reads TGTGCCAGCAGCCAAGTTTCGGGATCGGGAGGCTACACCTTC. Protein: CASSQVSGSGGYTF.

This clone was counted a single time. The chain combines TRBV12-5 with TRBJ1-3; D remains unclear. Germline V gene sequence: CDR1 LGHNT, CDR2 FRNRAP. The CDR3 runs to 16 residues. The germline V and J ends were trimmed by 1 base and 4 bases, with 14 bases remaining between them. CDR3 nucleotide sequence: TGTGCTAGTGGTTTGGGGTCAGCGGGGTCGGGAAACACCATATATTTT. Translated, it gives CASGLGSAGSGNTIYF.

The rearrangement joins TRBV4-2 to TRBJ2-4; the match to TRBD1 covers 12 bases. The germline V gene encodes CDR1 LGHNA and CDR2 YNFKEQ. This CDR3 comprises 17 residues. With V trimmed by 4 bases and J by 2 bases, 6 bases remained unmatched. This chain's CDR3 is CASSRAGTGGPKNIQYF. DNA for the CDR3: TGTGCCAGCAGCCGGGCCGGGACAGGGGGCCCCAAAAACATTCAGTACTTC.

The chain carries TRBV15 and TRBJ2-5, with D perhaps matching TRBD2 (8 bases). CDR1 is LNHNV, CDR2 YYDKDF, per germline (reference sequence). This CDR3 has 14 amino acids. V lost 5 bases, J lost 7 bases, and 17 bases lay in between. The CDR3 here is CATSRRGDSGTQYF. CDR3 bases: TGTGCCACCAGCCGGCGGGGGGACAGCGGGACCCAGTACTTC.

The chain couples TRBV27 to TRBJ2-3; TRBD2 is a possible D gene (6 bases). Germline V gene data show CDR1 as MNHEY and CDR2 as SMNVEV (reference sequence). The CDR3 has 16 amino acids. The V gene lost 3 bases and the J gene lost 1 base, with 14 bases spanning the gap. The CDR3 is CASSFRPGLGTDTQYF. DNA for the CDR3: TGTGCCAGCAGTTTTCGTCCGGGACTCGGCACAGATACGCAGTATTTT.

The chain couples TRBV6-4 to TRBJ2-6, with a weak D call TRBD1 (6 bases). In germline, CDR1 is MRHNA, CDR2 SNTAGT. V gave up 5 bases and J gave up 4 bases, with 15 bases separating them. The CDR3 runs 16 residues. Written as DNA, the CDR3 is TGTGCCAGCAGTCCTACCACAGGGCGCGGGGCCAACGTCCTGACTTTC. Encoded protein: CASSPTTGRGANVLTF.

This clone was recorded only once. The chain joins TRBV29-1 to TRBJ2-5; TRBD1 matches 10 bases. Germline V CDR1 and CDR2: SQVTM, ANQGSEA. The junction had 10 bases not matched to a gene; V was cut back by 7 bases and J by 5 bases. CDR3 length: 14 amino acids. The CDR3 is CSGTTGGHRETQYF. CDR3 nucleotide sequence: TGCAGCGGGACGACAGGGGGCCACCGTGAGACCCAGTACTTC.

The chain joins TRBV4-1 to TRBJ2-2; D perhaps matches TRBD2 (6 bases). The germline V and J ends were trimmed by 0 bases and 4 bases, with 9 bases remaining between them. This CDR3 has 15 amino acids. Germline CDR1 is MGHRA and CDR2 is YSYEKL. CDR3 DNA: TGCGCCAGCAGCCAAGACGCGGGGAGCACCGGGGAGCTGTTTTTT. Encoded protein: CASSQDAGSTGELFF.

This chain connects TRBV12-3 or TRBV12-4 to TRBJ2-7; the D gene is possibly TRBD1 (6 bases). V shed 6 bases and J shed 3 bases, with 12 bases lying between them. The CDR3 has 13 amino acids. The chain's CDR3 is CASSPGTLYEQYF. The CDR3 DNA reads TGTGCCAGCAGCCCCGGGACACTCTACGAGCAGTACTTC.

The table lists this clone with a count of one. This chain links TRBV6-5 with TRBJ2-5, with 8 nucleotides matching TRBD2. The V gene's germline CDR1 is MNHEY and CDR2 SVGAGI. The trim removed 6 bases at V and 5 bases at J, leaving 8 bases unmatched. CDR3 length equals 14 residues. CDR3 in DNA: TGTGCCAGCAGGCACGGGGGGGCCCCGGAGACCCAGTACTTC. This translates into CASRHGGAPETQYF.

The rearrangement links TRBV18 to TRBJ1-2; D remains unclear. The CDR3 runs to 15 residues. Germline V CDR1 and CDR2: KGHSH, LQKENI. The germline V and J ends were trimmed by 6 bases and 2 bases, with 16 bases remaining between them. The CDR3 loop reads CASSPNEVSNYGYTF. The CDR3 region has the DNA TGTGCCAGCTCTCCCAACGAGGTATCCAACTATGGCTACACCTTC.

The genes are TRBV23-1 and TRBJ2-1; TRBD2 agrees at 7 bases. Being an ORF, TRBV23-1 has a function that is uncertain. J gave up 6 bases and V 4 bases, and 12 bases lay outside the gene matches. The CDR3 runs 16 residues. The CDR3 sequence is CASSLPGTTTSNEQFF. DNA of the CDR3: TGCGCCAGCAGTCTACCCGGGACTACAACCTCCAATGAGCAGTTCTTC.

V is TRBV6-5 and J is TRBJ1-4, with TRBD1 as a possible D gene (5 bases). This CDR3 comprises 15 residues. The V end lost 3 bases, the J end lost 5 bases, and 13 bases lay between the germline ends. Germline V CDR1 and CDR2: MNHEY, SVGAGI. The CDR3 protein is CASSYQGRRNEKLFF. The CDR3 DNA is TGTGCCAGCAGTTATCAGGGCAGGCGGAATGAAAAACTGTTTTTT.

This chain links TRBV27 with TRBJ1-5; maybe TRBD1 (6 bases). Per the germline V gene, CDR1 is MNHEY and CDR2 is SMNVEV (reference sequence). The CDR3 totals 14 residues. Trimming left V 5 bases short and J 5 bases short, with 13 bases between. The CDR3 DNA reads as TGTGCCAGCAGTGCCACAGGGCCCCATCAGCCCCAGCATTTT. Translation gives CASSATGPHQPQHF.

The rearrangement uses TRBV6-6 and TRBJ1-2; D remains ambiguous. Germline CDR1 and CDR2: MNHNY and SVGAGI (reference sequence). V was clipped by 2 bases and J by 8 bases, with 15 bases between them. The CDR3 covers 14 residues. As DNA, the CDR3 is TGTGCCAGCAGTTACCCCGAGGGAGGTCAGGGCTACACCTTC. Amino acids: CASSYPEGGQGYTF.

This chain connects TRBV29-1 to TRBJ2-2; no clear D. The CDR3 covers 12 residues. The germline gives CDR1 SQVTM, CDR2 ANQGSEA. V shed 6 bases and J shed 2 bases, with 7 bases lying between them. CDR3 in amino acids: CSVVTNTGELFF. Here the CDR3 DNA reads TGCAGCGTGGTTACTAACACCGGGGAGCTGTTTTTT.

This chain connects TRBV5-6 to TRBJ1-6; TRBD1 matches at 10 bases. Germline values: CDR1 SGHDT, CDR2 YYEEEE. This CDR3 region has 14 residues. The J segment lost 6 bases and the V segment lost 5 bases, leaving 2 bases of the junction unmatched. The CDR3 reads CASSGQGGNSPLHF. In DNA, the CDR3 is TGTGCCAGCAGTGGACAGGGGGGTAATTCACCCCTCCACTTT.

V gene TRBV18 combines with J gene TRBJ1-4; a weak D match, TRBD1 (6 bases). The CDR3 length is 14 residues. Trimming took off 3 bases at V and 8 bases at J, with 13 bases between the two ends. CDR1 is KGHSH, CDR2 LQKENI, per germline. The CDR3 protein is CASSPGQDSEKLFF. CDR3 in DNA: TGTGCCAGCTCACCGGGACAAGACTCGGAAAAACTGTTTTTT.

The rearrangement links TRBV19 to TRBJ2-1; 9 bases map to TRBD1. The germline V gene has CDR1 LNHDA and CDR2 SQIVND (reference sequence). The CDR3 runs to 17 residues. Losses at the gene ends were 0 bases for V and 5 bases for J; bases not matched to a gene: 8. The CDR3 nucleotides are TGTGCCAGTAGTATAGATCAAGGGACAGGGACAGACAATGAGCAGTTCTTC. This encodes CASSIDQGTGTDNEQFF.

Written as DNA, the CDR3 is TGTGCCAGCACCTACCATCGAGGGGGAGATACGCAGTATTTT. This translates into CASTYHRGGDTQYF. V is TRBV3-1 (or the pseudogene TRBV3-2) and J is TRBJ2-3, with D possibly being TRBD1 (6 bases). V lost 7 bases and J 5 bases, leaving 16 bases between the germline ends. Germline loops: CDR1 LGHDT, CDR2 YNNKEL (reference sequence). The CDR3 loop spans 14 amino acids.

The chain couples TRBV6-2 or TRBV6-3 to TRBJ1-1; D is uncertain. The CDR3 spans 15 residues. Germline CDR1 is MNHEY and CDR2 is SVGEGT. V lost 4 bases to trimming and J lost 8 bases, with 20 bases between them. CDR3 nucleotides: TGTGCCAGCAGTTCTGCATCTGCCAGGTTTCCCGAAGCTTTCTTT. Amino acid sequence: CASSSASARFPEAFF.

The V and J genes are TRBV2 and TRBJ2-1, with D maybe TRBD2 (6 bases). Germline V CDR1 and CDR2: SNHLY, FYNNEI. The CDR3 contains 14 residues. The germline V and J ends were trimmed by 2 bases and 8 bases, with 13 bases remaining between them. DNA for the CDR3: TGTGCCAGCAGTGAAAGACTAGGTAAAGATGAGCAGTTCTTC. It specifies CASSERLGKDEQFF. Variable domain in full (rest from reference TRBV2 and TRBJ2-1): EPEVTQTPSHQVTQMGQEVILRCVPISNHLYFYWYRQILGQKVEFLVSFYNNEISEKSEIFDDQFSVERPDGSNFTLKIRSTKLEDSAMYFCASSERLGKDEQFFGPGTRLTVL.

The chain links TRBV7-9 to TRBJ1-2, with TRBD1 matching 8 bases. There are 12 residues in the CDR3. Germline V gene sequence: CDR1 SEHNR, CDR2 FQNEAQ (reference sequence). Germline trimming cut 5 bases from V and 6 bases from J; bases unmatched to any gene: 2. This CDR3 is CASSTTGDGYTF. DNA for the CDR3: TGTGCCAGCAGCACGACAGGGGATGGCTACACCTTC.

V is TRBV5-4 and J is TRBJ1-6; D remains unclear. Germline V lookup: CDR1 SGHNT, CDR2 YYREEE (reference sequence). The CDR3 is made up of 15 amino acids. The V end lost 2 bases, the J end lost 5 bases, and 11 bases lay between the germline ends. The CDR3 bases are TGTGCCAGCAGCTTCTATCCGGGAGATAATTCACCCCTCCACTTT. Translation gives CASSFYPGDNSPLHF.

DNA for the CDR3: TGTGCCAGCAGCAGAGGACAGGGGCCATACGAGCAGTACTTC. Translating gives CASSRGQGPYEQYF. This chain joins TRBV6-5 and TRBJ2-7; 9 bases align to TRBD1. This CDR3 is 14 amino acids long. The ends lost 6 bases at V and 4 bases at J; junction bases unmatched: 7. Germline V gene sequence: CDR1 MNHEY, CDR2 SVGAGI.

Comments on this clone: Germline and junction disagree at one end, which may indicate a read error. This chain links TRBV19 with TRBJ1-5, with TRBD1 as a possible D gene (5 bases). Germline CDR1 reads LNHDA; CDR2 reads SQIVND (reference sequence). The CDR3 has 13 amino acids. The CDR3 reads CASTGTSHQPQHF. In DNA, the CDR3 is TGTGCCAGTACCGGGACTTCCCATCAACCCCAGCATTTT. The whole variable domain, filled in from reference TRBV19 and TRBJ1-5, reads DGGITQSPKYLFRKEGQNVTLSCEQNLNHDAMYWYRQDPGQGLRLIYYSQIVNDFQKGDIAEGYSVSREKKESFPLTVTSAQKNPTAFYLCASTGTSHQPQHFGDGTRLSIL.

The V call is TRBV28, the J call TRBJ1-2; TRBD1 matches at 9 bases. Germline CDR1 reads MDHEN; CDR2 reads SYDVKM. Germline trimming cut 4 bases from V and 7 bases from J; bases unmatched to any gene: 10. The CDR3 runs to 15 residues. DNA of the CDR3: TGTGCCAGCAGTTCTGCCGGGACAGGGATAGGTGGCTACACCTTC. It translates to CASSSAGTGIGGYTF.

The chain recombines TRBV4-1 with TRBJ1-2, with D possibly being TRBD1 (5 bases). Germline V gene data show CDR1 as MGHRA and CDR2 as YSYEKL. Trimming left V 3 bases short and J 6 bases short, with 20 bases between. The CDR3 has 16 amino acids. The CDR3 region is CASSQGRVPTIDGYTF. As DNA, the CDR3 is TGCGCCAGCAGCCAGGGCAGGGTCCCAACTATTGATGGCTACACCTTC.

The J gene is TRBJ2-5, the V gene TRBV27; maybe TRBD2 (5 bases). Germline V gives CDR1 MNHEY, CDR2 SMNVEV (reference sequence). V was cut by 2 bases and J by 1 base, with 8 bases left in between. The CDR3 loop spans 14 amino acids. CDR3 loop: CASSLMAGQETQYF. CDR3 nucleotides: TGTGCCAGCAGTTTAATGGCGGGCCAAGAGACCCAGTACTTC.

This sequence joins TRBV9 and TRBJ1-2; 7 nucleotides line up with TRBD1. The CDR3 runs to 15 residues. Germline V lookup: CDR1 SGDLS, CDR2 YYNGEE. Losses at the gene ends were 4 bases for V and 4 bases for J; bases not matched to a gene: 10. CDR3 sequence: CASSPRDSKFYGYTF. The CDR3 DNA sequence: TGTGCCAGCAGCCCCCGGGACAGCAAATTCTATGGCTACACCTTC.

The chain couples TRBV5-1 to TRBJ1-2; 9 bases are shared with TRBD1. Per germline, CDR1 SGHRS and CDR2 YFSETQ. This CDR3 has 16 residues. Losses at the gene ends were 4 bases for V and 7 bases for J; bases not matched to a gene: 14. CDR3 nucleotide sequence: TGCGCCAGCAGCCATCCACAGGGGGCCGGCTCATCTGGCTACACCTTC. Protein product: CASSHPQGAGSSGYTF.

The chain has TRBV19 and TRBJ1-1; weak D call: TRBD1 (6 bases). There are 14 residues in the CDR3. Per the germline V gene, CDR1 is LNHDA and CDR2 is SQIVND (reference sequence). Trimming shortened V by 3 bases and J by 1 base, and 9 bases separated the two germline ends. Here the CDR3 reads CASSIGQRNTEAFF. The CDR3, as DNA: TGTGCCAGTAGTATTGGACAGAGGAACACTGAAGCTTTCTTT.